This T cell receptor beta chain was sequenced during a study of blood T cell repertoires in COVID-19. About the study: From the United States, Italy and Spain came samples of acute and convalescent COVID-19. T cells, B-cell-depleted T cells, or PBMCs supplied cDNA or gDNA.

This CDR3 has 16 residues. Germline V gene sequence: CDR1 SEHNR, CDR2 FQNEAQ (reference sequence). V lost 3 bases and J lost 3; bases outside the gene matches: 9. Methods used by the authors: Nucleated cell counts were estimated from reference gene primer amplification. The method was immunoSEQ multiplex PCR; TCRdb's version includes in-frame clones alone and lacks a portion of them. The V and J calls and clone size were taken over from that table, and D and trimming were inferred from the DNA. Of 65,000 to 100,000 clones listed, 65% to 85% are singletons. Sequences were obtained from peripheral blood. The sequence came from a woman older than 75 with acute or convalescent COVID-19. J is TRBJ1-2 and V is TRBV7-9; 8 nucleotides agree with TRBD1. The CDR3 DNA follows: TGTGCCAGCAGCTTTAGCGACAGGGGTCGGGACTATGGCTACACCTTC. Protein product: CASSFSDRGRDYGYTF.